Below are 7 T cell receptor beta chains sequenced from a single sample in a study of regulatory and conventional T cells in RAG deficiency. The sorted conventional CD4+ T cells were CD25-low and CD127-high, with genomic DNA sequenced. Method: immunoSEQ multiplex PCR; TCRdb's copy keeps in-frame clones and lacks some. The sample lists under 35,000 clones; about 76% were seen once. These sequences were also reported in another study, on regulatory T cells. From that paper: Amplification used 52 TRBV primers and 13 TRBJ primers.

The material sequenced was CD4+ effector T cells sorted from blood. The receptor set was obtained from a human donor in good health.

This clone was detected only a few times. The rearrangement uses TRBV4-2 and TRBJ1-2; the D is unclear. Trimming stripped 1 base from V and 4 bases from J, with 13 bases between. The CDR3 contains 15 residues. The germline CDR1 and CDR2 sequences are LGHNA and YNFKEQ. CDR3 nucleotide sequence: TGTGCCAGCAGCCAAGTTATCGACGGGAGCTATGGCTACACCTTC. This encodes CASSQVIDGSYGYTF.

This chain uses TRBV9 with TRBJ2-5; a weak D match, TRBD1 (6 bases). CDR3 length: 16 amino acids. Trimming took 0 bases from V and 1 from J, leaving 13 bases between them. Germline CDR1 SGDLS, CDR2 YYNGEE. The CDR3 is CASSVGSRDTQETQYF. DNA for the CDR3: TGTGCCAGCAGCGTAGGAAGCCGGGACACCCAAGAGACCCAGTACTTC.

The chain combines TRBV11-2 with TRBJ1-2; D gene uncertain. The CDR3 extends over 13 amino acids. V dropped 4 bases and J dropped 7 bases, with 13 bases sitting between them. Germline lookup yields CDR1 SGHAT and CDR2 FQNNGV. The chain's CDR3 is CASSSERIGGYTF. The CDR3 nucleotides read TGTGCCAGCAGCTCGGAGAGGATAGGTGGCTACACCTTC.

This clone turned up a few times. The chain is built from TRBV11-2 and TRBJ2-7, with TRBD1 matching 8 bases. CDR3 length: 14 residues. Per germline, CDR1 SGHAT and CDR2 FQNNGV. The trim removed 3 bases at V and 1 base at J, leaving 2 bases unmatched. Written as DNA, the CDR3 is TGTGCCAGCAGCTTGGACAGGGCTTCCTACGAGCAGTACTTC. This encodes CASSLDRASYEQYF.

The chain uses TRBV5-1 and TRBJ2-3; D not resolved. Trimming took off 3 bases at V and 0 bases at J, with 11 bases between the two ends. Per the germline V gene, CDR1 is SGHRS and CDR2 is YFSETQ. The CDR3 covers 15 residues. The CDR3 DNA follows: TGCGCCAGCAGCTCAAGGCTCGGAAGCACAGATACGCAGTATTTT. Residues: CASSSRLGSTDTQYF.

This chain joins TRBV7-6 and TRBJ1-6; no reliable D call. Deletions cut 4 bases from V and 17 bases from J, with 12 bases between. The CDR3 extends over 11 amino acids. From germline, CDR1 is SGHVS and CDR2 FNYEAQ. CDR3 loop: CASSSGGPFHF. DNA for the CDR3: TGTGCCAGCAGCTCCGGAGGTCCATTCCACTTT.

This chain uses TRBV30 with TRBJ2-6; D not resolved. Per germline, CDR1 GTSNPN and CDR2 SVGIG (reference sequence). With 5 bases removed from V and 2 bases from J, the gap between germline ends came to 10 bases. CDR3 length: 14 residues. In nucleotides, the CDR3 is TGTGCCTGGGTCCGACTGACTGGGGCCAACGTCCTGACTTTC. It translates to CAWVRLTGANVLTF.